This T cell receptor (beta chain) was found in a study of cytomegalovirus exposure and HLA in healthy donors. Germline V CDR1 and CDR2: SGHTS, YDEGEE. Trimming stripped 3 bases from V and 1 base from J, with 10 bases between. The CDR3 is 15 residues long. This PCR relied on a set of 60 Vbeta primers and 13 Jbeta primers. Clones were read by immunoSEQ multiplex PCR, and TCRdb kept only the in-frame ones, dropping some. The data show 98,000 or so clones, more than 75% seen once. This TCR came from a woman between 18 and 29 years old in good health and CMV-seropositive. J is TRBJ2-2 and V is TRBV5-8; D is undetermined. Material: PBMCs. CDR3 sequence (DNA): TGTGCCAGCAGCTCCAGGTGGAAGAACACCGGGGAGCTGTTTTTT. Encoded protein: CASSSRWKNTGELFF.